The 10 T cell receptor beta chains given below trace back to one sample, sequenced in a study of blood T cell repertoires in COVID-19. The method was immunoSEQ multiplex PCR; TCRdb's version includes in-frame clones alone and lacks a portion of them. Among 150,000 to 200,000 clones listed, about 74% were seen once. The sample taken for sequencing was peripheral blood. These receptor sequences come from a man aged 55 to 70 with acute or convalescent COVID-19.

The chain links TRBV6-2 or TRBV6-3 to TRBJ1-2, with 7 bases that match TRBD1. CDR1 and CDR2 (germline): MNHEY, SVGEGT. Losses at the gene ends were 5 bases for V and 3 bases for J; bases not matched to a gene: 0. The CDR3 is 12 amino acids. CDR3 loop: CASSQGDYGYTF. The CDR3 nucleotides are TGTGCCAGCAGTCAGGGGGACTATGGCTACACCTTC.

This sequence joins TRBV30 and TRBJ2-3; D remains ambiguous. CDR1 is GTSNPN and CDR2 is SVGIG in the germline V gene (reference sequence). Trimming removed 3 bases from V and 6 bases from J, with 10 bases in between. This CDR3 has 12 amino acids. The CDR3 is CAWSLSGDTQYF. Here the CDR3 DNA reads TGTGCCTGGAGCCTCTCCGGTGATACGCAGTATTTT.

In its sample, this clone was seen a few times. This CDR3 is CASRDFGQGLNEQFF. For the CDR3, the DNA is TGCGCCAGCAGGGATTTCGGACAGGGGCTAAATGAGCAGTTCTTC. V usage is TRBV5-1 and J usage is TRBJ2-1; 9 positions match TRBD1. This CDR3 is 15 amino acids long. Germline CDR1 SGHRS, CDR2 YFSETQ. Germline trimming cut 5 bases from V and 7 bases from J; bases unmatched to any gene: 10.

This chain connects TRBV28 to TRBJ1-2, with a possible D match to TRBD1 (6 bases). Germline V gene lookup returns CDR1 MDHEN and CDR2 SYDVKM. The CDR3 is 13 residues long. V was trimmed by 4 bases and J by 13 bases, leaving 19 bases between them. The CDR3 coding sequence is TGTGCCAGCAGTTCGGGGAGGGGGAATGAATTCACCTTC. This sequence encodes CASSSGRGNEFTF.

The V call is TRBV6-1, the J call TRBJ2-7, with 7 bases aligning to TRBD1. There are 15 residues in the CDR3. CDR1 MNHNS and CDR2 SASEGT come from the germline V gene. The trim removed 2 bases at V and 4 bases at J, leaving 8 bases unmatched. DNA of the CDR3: TGTGCCAGCAGTGAATTTGGGACAGCCATATACGAGCAGTACTTC. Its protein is CASSEFGTAIYEQYF.

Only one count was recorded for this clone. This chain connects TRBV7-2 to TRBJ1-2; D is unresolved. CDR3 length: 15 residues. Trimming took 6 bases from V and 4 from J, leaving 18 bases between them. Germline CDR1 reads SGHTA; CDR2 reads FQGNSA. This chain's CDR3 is CASSFGSGSGYGYTF. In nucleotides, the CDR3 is TGTGCCAGCAGTTTTGGGTCCGGGTCGGGCTATGGCTACACCTTC.

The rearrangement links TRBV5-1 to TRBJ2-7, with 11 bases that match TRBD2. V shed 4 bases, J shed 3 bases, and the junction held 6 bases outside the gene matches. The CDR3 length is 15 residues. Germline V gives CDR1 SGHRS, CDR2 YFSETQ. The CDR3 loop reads CASSEVAGGFYEQYF. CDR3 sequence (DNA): TGCGCCAGCAGCGAAGTAGCGGGGGGGTTCTACGAGCAGTACTTC.

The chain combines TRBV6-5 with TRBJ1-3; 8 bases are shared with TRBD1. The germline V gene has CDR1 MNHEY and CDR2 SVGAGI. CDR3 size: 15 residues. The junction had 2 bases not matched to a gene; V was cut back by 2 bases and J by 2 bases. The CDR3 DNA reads TGTGCCAGCAGTTACCGGACAGGGACTGGAAACACCATATATTTT. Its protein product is CASSYRTGTGNTIYF.

The CDR3 DNA reads as TGTGCCAGCAGCGCATGGACAGGGGAGTACAATGAGCAGTTCTTC. Translating gives CASSAWTGEYNEQFF. The chain recombines TRBV11-3 with TRBJ2-1; 9 bases fit TRBD1. Germline-derived CDR1 and CDR2 are SGHNT and YENEEA. CDR3 length: 15 residues. Germline trimming cut 5 bases from V and 4 bases from J; bases unmatched to any gene: 6.

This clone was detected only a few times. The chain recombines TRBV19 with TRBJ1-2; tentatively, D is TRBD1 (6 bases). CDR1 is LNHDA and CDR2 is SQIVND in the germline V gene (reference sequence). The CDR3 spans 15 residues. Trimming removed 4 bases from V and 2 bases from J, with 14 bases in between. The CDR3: CASSTGRQENYGYTF. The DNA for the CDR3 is TGTGCCAGTAGTACCGGCCGACAGGAGAACTATGGCTACACCTTC.